Included here is one TCR beta chain sequence, with context. The CDR3 spans 17 residues. Germline lookup yields CDR1 MDHEN and CDR2 SYDVKM. V dropped 6 bases and J dropped 2; count of bases not matched to a gene: 5. Time point in this sample: blood from clinic visit 5 months post-surgery; TSC patient then seizure free. This sample stems from a study of brain T cells in children with intractable seizures. The data were produced by immunoSEQ multiplex PCR, yet TCRdb's version contains in-frame clones alone and is incomplete. The top ten clones hold 4.5% to 7% of a sample with about 320,000 clones, 85% to 95% of them seen once.

The V call is TRBV28, the J call TRBJ2-2; 14 positions agree with TRBD2. This receptor was identified in a boy under three years old with tuberous sclerosis and intractable seizures. Sequenced material: peripheral blood, taken about 5 months after surgery. CDR3 protein: CASSTGTSGSNTGELFF. CDR3 DNA sequence: TGTGCCAGCAGCACCGGGACTAGCGGGAGTAACACCGGGGAGCTGTTTTTT. Variable domain in full (rest from reference TRBV28 and TRBJ2-2): DVKVTQSSRYLVKRTGEKVFLECVQDMDHENMFWYRQDPGLGLRLIYFSYDVKMKEKGDIPEGYSVSREKKERFSLILESASTNQTSMYLCASSTGTSGSNTGELFFGEGSRLTVL.